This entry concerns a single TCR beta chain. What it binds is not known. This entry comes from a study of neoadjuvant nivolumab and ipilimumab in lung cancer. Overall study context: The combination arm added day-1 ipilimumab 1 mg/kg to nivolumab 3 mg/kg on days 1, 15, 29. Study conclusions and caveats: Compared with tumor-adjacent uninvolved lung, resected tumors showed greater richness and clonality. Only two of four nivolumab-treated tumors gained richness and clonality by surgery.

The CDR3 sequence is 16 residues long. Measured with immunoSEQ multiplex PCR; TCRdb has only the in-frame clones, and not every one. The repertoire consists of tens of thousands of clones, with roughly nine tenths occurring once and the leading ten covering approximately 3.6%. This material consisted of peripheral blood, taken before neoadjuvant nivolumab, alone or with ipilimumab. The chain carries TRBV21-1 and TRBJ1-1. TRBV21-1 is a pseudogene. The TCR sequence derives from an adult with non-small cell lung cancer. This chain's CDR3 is CASSKGGDTADTEAFF. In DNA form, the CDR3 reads TGTGCCAGCAGCAAAGGGGGGGACACTGCGGACACTGAAGCTTTCTTT.